The present TCR beta chain was sequenced within a study of sequential checkpoint blockade in melanoma. The CDR3 is 16 amino acids. Trimming removed 3 bases from V and 8 bases from J; junction bases left unmatched: 13. CDR1 and CDR2 (germline): MGHRA, YSYEKL. As for treatment: randomized to nivolumab then ipilimumab (arm A) or the reverse (arm B). Profiling relied on immunoSEQ multiplex PCR, and the TCRdb table lists in-frame clones only, not all of them. This sample has around 18,000 clones, with around 66% found just once. The sequencing here drew on CD8+ T cells sorted from blood (inferred from file names), taken from a patient given nivolumab and ipilimumab in sequence. This rearrangement joins TRBV4-1 to TRBJ2-1; TRBD2 matches at 7 bases. This clonotype was sampled from a human donor with melanoma. CDR3 coding DNA: TGCGCCAGCAGCCAGCCTCGGGAGGACCCCCGGGATGAGCAGTTCTTC. Translation gives CASSQPREDPRDEQFF.